The 15 T cell receptor beta chains below come from one sample, sequenced in a study of OX40 agonist ivuxolimab in advanced cancers. The data were produced by immunoSEQ multiplex PCR, yet TCRdb's version contains in-frame clones alone and is incomplete. Of about 57,000 clones in the sample, 65% to 85% were seen once. The starting material was CD4+ or CD8+ T cells sorted from blood, obtained in a trial of the OX40 agonist ivuxolimab. The receptors were gathered from an adult with an advanced solid tumor such as melanoma, head and neck, liver or kidney cancer.

The chain recombines TRBV7-2 with TRBJ2-2; the D call may be TRBD1 or TRBD2 (5 bases each). The CDR3 runs 16 residues. The V gene lost 5 bases and the J gene lost 0 bases, with 13 bases spanning the gap. The V gene's germline CDR1 is SGHTA and CDR2 FQGNSA. The CDR3 sequence is CASSHLRGANTGELFF. The CDR3 DNA reads TGTGCCAGCAGCCACCTAAGAGGGGCGAACACCGGGGAGCTGTTTTTT.

The rearrangement joins TRBV9 to TRBJ1-3; a weak D match, TRBD1 (6 bases). The CDR3 is made up of 14 amino acids. Germline V gene lookup returns CDR1 SGDLS and CDR2 YYNGEE. Trimming removed 0 bases at V and 10 bases at J, with 14 bases between. This chain's CDR3 is CASSVGWTEKTIYF. The CDR3 DNA is TGTGCCAGCAGCGTAGGGTGGACAGAGAAAACCATATATTTT.

This chain joins TRBV5-4 and TRBJ2-1; TRBD2 is a possible D gene (6 bases). Germline CDR1 is SGHNT and CDR2 is YYREEE (reference sequence). The germline V and J ends were trimmed by 4 bases and 8 bases, with 19 bases remaining between them. The CDR3 sequence is 15 residues long. CDR3 DNA sequence: TGTGCCAGCAGCCTACCCGGACTAAGCAGATATGAGCAGTTCTTC. Translated, it gives CASSLPGLSRYEQFF. The variable domain in full, completed from reference TRBV5-4 and TRBJ2-1, reads ETGVTQSPTHLIKTRGQQVTLRCSSQSGHNTVSWYQQALGQGPQFIFQYYREEENGRGNFPPRFSGLQFPNYSSELNVNALELDDSALYLCASSLPGLSRYEQFFGPGTRLTVL.

The chain joins TRBV18 to TRBJ2-1; no firm D call. Per germline, CDR1 KGHSH and CDR2 LQKENI. V shed 2 bases and J shed 1 base, with 9 bases lying between them. This CDR3 is built from 15 residues. The CDR3: CASSPGVRSYNEQFF. CDR3 DNA sequence: TGTGCCAGCTCACCAGGGGTACGGTCCTACAATGAGCAGTTCTTC.

The chain couples TRBV19 to TRBJ2-1; the match to TRBD2 covers 7 bases. The germline gives CDR1 LNHDA, CDR2 SQIVND (reference sequence). This CDR3 is built from 15 residues. V lost 5 bases to trimming and J lost 2 bases; unmatched junction nucleotides: 6. The chain's CDR3 is CASSLTGTTYNEQFF. In DNA, the CDR3 is TGTGCCAGTAGTCTTACCGGGACTACCTACAATGAGCAGTTCTTC.

This chain joins TRBV20-1 and TRBJ1-2, with D possibly matching TRBD1 (6 bases). V gave up 6 bases and J gave up 6 bases, with 11 bases separating them. CDR1 is DFQATT and CDR2 is SNEGSKA in the germline V gene (reference sequence). This CDR3 region has 11 residues. CDR3 amino acids: CSAQGGNGYTF. The DNA of the CDR3 is TGCAGTGCGCAAGGGGGGAATGGCTACACCTTC.

The chain uses TRBV15 and TRBJ1-6; D unclear. The CDR3 is 16 residues long. Germline V gene lookup returns CDR1 LNHNV and CDR2 YYDKDF (reference sequence). The V gene lost 4 bases and the J gene lost 7 bases, with 17 bases spanning the gap. The CDR3 reads CATSKGVKGGNSPLHF. DNA of the CDR3: TGTGCCACCAGCAAAGGAGTAAAAGGAGGCAATTCACCCCTCCACTTT.

The V call is TRBV7-9, the J call TRBJ2-1; no definite D call. V lost 5 bases to trimming and J lost 6 bases, with 17 bases between them. The CDR3 runs to 15 residues. Germline V CDR1 and CDR2: SEHNR, FQNEAQ (reference sequence). The CDR3 spells CASSPSRTPANEQFF. The CDR3 region has the DNA TGTGCCAGCAGCCCCTCCCGGACCCCCGCCAATGAGCAGTTCTTC.

A few counts support this clone. The chain is built from TRBV2 and TRBJ2-3; D gene ambiguous. The CDR3 covers 14 residues. Germline V gene data show CDR1 as SNHLY and CDR2 as FYNNEI. Between the trimmed V and J ends, which lost 4 bases and 5 bases, there was a span of 13 bases. CDR3 in amino acids: CASSVRRTGDTQYF. The CDR3 nucleotides read TGTGCCAGCAGTGTCCGGAGAACTGGAGATACGCAGTATTTT.

Concerning this clone: The limits of the CDR3 on the DNA are not certain, so only TCRdb's listed CDR3 is given. V gene TRBV30 combines with J gene TRBJ2-3. The V gene's germline CDR1 is GTSNPN and CDR2 SVGIG (reference sequence). With termini counted, the CDR3 has 15 amino acids. CDR3 sequence reads: CAWGRGAQRSARRYF.

V is TRBV4-2 and J is TRBJ2-7, with 11 bases aligning to TRBD1. With 2 bases clipped from V and 2 bases from J, the junction kept 8 bases outside the gene matches. This CDR3 has 17 residues. Germline CDR1 reads LGHNA; CDR2 reads YNFKEQ. The CDR3 here is CASSQRPGTGGAYEQYF. CDR3 DNA: TGTGCCAGCAGCCAACGTCCCGGGACAGGGGGAGCCTACGAGCAGTACTTC.

The gene calls are TRBV27 and TRBJ1-1, with D perhaps matching TRBD1 (6 bases). V gave up 2 bases and J gave up 5 bases, with 15 bases separating them. The germline CDR1 and CDR2 sequences are MNHEY and SMNVEV (reference sequence). The CDR3 is 15 amino acids. The CDR3, as DNA: TGTGCCAGCAGTTTAACGTCGGCAGGGGTTACTGAAGCTTTCTTT. Translating it yields CASSLTSAGVTEAFF.

This chain links TRBV5-1 with TRBJ2-7, with 13 bases matching TRBD2. The V segment lost 4 bases and the J segment 4 bases; nucleotides outside the gene matches: 5. Germline assignment: CDR1 SGHRS and CDR2 YFSETQ. There are 15 residues in the CDR3. The CDR3 is CASSPGLAGVYEQYF. The CDR3 coding sequence is TGCGCCAGCAGCCCCGGACTAGCGGGGGTATACGAGCAGTACTTC.

CDR3 protein: CASSPERLGSYNEQFF. In DNA form, the CDR3 reads TGTGCCAGCTCACCTGAACGTCTGGGCTCCTACAATGAGCAGTTCTTC. The rearrangement joins TRBV18 to TRBJ2-1; D gene unclear. Trimming stripped 3 bases from V and 0 bases from J, with 12 bases between. The V gene's germline CDR1 is KGHSH and CDR2 LQKENI. The CDR3 extends over 16 amino acids.

The J gene is TRBJ1-3, the V gene TRBV5-1, with TRBD1 matching over 7 bases. CDR1 is SGHRS and CDR2 is YFSETQ in the germline V gene. The CDR3 is 16 residues long. After removal of 1 base from V and 4 bases from J, the junction contained 8 bases not matched to a gene. The CDR3 spells CASSLHTGVLGNTIYF. The CDR3 DNA reads TGCGCCAGCAGCTTGCACACAGGGGTTCTCGGAAACACCATATATTTT. The full variable domain, its missing parts supplied by reference TRBV5-1 and TRBJ1-3, is KAGVTQTPRYLIKTRGQQVTLSCSPISGHRSVSWYQQTPGQGLQFLFEYFSETQRNKGNFPGRFSGRQFSNSRSEMNVSTLELGDSALYLCASSLHTGVLGNTIYFGEGSWLTVV.